The clone carrying this T cell receptor (beta chain) was counted only a few times. The sample is drawn from a study of tumor-infiltrating lymphocytes in primary liver carcinoma. Unsorted whole blood supplied the RNA, and germline DNA was extracted too. Presurgery, about 4 milliliters of peripheral blood were collected. A constant-region primer primed TCR beta cDNA synthesis from around 500 ng of total RNA. Generation of the TCR beta libraries relied on three nested multiplex PCR rounds using slightly modified ARM-PCR. The study ran its first two PCR rounds for around 10 cycles each, using TRBV1-TRBV30 forward primers and a C-beta reverse primer. Each CDR3 protein is one row after TCRdb ran MiXCR on the multiplex PCR reads. The sample shows about 310,000 distinct CDR3 sequences, roughly three fifths of them seen only once. Trimming took 5 bases from V and 4 from J; bases not matched to a gene: 9. CDR3 length: 16 residues. Germline V gives CDR1 SGHVS, CDR2 FQNEAQ.

The sequence was collected from a woman aged 25 to 45 with primary liver carcinoma and hepatitis B virus infection. The J gene is TRBJ2-1, the V gene TRBV7-8, with 9 bases identical to TRBD2. The material sequenced was peripheral blood. CDR3 sequence reads: CASSPLAGAHYNEQFF. The CDR3 DNA follows: TGTGCCAGCAGCCCCTTAGCGGGAGCCCATTACAATGAGCAGTTCTTC.